A selection of T cell receptor beta chains follows, all from one sample in a study of shared clonotypes between healthy human individuals. Clones were sequenced by immunoSEQ multiplex PCR, and TCRdb holds only the in-frame ones, with some missing. The repertoire includes around 1,000,000 clones, about 80% of them detected once, and 0.85% to 1% sits in the top ten. The sample comprised memory CD4+ T cells from PBMCs. These receptors were collected from a man aged 18-30 years in good health. Some clones in this sample may be carry-over from other donors' samples. Each CDR3 is given with its conserved first and last residue.

J gene: TRBJ2-3
V gene: TRBV5-1
CDR3 protein: CASSHGDRGTDTQYF

J gene: TRBJ1-1
V gene: TRBV7-2
CDR3 protein: CASSPRGTGGNTEAFF

J gene: TRBJ2-6
V gene: TRBV6-4
CDR3 protein: CASSPRETGANVLTF

J gene: TRBJ2-1
V gene: TRBV2
CDR3 protein: CASSERAGGDEQFF

J gene: TRBJ1-2
V gene: TRBV10-3
CDR3 protein: CAISESWGNYGYTF

J gene: TRBJ2-3
V gene: TRBV19
CDR3 protein: CASSTQLGTDTQYF

J gene: TRBJ1-2
V gene: TRBV7-9
CDR3 protein: CASSLPGARTPIGYTF

J gene: TRBJ2-1
V gene: TRBV27
CDR3 protein: CASSSPLRGRSGGRPHEQFF

J gene: TRBJ2-1
V gene: TRBV10-3
CDR3 protein: CAISYNRGDRNEQFF

J gene: TRBJ2-7
V gene: TRBV27
CDR3 protein: CASSLYGFPGEQYF

J gene: TRBJ2-5
V gene: TRBV7-8
CDR3 protein: CASSHPGTQYF

J gene: TRBJ2-6
V gene: TRBV28
CDR3 protein: CASGWTGGFGANVLTF

J gene: TRBJ1-3
V gene: TRBV19
CDR3 protein: CASSMRYRRTGGNTIYF